This is a list of T cell receptor beta chains from one sample in a study of identical twins. TCRdb reanalysed the 5' RACE reads using MiXCR and keeps one entry per CDR3 protein. The sample records about 520,000 distinct CDR3 sequences, roughly a fifth being singletons. These records were also assigned to another study, of T cells expressing NK-cell markers.

Sequencing was carried out using CD4+ T cells sorted from blood. These receptor sequences come from a woman aged 18 to 35 in good health. CDR3s include the opening cysteine and the closing phenylalanine or tryptophan. D genes are given only for firm matches. Size values are once, few and many counts, or a class for expanded clones, and some rows have none.

TRBD1	TRBV15	.	TRBJ1-1	TGTGCCACCAGCAGGGACAGGGGCGGAACTGAAGCTTTCTTT	CATSRDRGGTEAFF
.	TRBV20-1	.	TRBJ2-1	TGCAGTGCTAGACAATATACAGGGACCAAATACAATGAGCAGTTCTTC	CSARQYTGTKYNEQFF
.	TRBV5-1	.	TRBJ1-6	TGCGCCAGCAGCTTGAACATTTTGTCCTATAATTCACCCCTCCACTTT	CASSLNILSYNSPLHF
TRBD2	TRBV7-9	few	TRBJ2-7	TGTGCCAGCAGCACCGCGGGAGTTTACGAGCAGTACTTC	CASSTAGVYEQYF
.	TRBV12-3/TRBV12-4	.	TRBJ1-1	TGTGCCAGCAGTTTCTCTGTCCGGGGGTTGAACACTGAAGCTTTCTTT	CASSFSVRGLNTEAFF
.	TRBV29-1	many	TRBJ2-5	TGCACCGCGGTGAGGGGCCCCAAAGAGACCCAGTACTTC	CTAVRGPKETQYF
.	TRBV6-2/TRBV6-3	.	TRBJ2-7	TGTGCCAGCAGCCATGGTCTGAACTCCTACGAGCAGTACTTC	CASSHGLNSYEQYF
TRBD2	TRBV5-1	.	TRBJ2-7	TGCGCCAGCAGCTTGGGGGCGGGGGACTCCTACGAGCAGTACTTC	CASSLGAGDSYEQYF
.	TRBV21-1	few	TRBJ1-2	TGTGCCAGCCCCTCTAATCCGCCAGTCTTCTATGGCTACACCTTC	CASPSNPPVFYGYTF
.	TRBV29-1	.	TRBJ2-1	TGCAGCGTTGTGCGGCTTCTAGCGTACAATGAGCAGTTCTTC	CSVVRLLAYNEQFF
.	TRBV10-3	.	TRBJ2-3	TGTGCCATCAGTGGTAGACAGGCAAGCACAGATACGCAGTATTTT	CAISGRQASTDTQYF
.	TRBV6-1	.	TRBJ2-1	TGTGCCAGCAGCTCCCGAGCAGCGGTCTCGGATGAGCAGTTCTTC	CASSSRAAVSDEQFF
TRBD1	TRBV18	.	TRBJ2-7	TGTGCCAGCTCACCAGGATTACCGGGACAGGCCTACGAGCAGTACTTC	CASSPGLPGQAYEQYF
.	TRBV2	few	TRBJ2-2	TGTGCCAGCAGTGTTGAGGGTATGGGCACCGGGGAGCTGTTTTTT	CASSVEGMGTGELFF
.	TRBV12-3/TRBV12-4	many	TRBJ1-2	TGTGCCAGCAGTCCAAACTATGGCTACACCTTC	CASSPNYGYTF
.	TRBV25-1	few	TRBJ2-1	TGTGCCAGCAAAGCAGCGCACAATGAGCAGTTCTTC	CASKAAHNEQFF
.	TRBV5-1	few	TRBJ2-1	TGCGCCAGCTCCCTGAACCCGGGATACTCGAATGAGCAGTTCTTC	CASSLNPGYSNEQFF
.	TRBV29-1	few	TRBJ2-5	TGCAGCGTCCGGGACATGGTGGGGAGGCAAGAGACCCAGTACTTC	CSVRDMVGRQETQYF
.	TRBV20-1	few	TRBJ2-7	TGCAGTGCTAGTCTACGAGGGACCTCTCTTCAGTACTTC	CSASLRGTSLQYF
.	TRBV7-3	.	TRBJ2-2	TGTGCCAGCAGGCCGTCCCGGACGGGCACCGGGGAGCTGTTTTTT	CASRPSRTGTGELFF
TRBD2	TRBV6-1	.	TRBJ2-7	TGTGCCAGCAGGCCTACTAGCGGGGCTACCTACGAGCAGTACTTC	CASRPTSGATYEQYF
TRBD2	TRBV20-1	.	TRBJ2-3	TGCAGTGCTAGACCAACTAGCGGGAGGACCCTTGTGCAGTATTTT	CSARPTSGRTLVQYF
.	TRBV2	.	TRBJ2-1	TGTGCCGGATCAAGGATGGGCTCCTACAATGAGCAGTTCTTC	CAGSRMGSYNEQFF
TRBD2	TRBV7-2	.	TRBJ2-1	TGTGCCAGCAGCGGGAAAGGAATTATACTAGCGGGATATGAGCAGTTCTTC	CASSGKGIILAGYEQFF
.	TRBV6-2/TRBV6-3	.	TRBJ2-1	TGTGCCACCCACGCCCAGCGACGGAATGAGCAGTTCTTC	CATHAQRRNEQFF
.	TRBV5-1	many	TRBJ2-3	TGCGCCAGCAGCTTGGAGGGTGATACGCAGTATTTT	CASSLEGDTQYF
TRBD1	TRBV12-3/TRBV12-4	few	TRBJ2-5	TGTGCCAGCAGTTTCGGGGACAGGGCAAACTCAGAGACCCAGTACTTC	CASSFGDRANSETQYF
TRBD1	TRBV5-6	few	TRBJ1-2	TGTGCCAGCAGCTTGGATGCGGCAGGGGGCTACGGCTACACCTTC	CASSLDAAGGYGYTF
.	TRBV4-2	.	TRBJ2-7	TGTGCCAGTGGAGACGTGTCTGCCAGCTCCTACGAGCAGTACTTC	CASGDVSASSYEQYF
.	TRBV20-1	.	TRBJ2-3	TGCAGTGCTAGGCTCGAGGTCCCAGATACGCAGTATTTT	CSARLEVPDTQYF
TRBD2	TRBV10-3	many	TRBJ2-1	TGTGCCACCGTCTCGTATAGCGGGAGGGCCGGGGAGCAGTTCTTC	CATVSYSGRAGEQFF
TRBD1	TRBV4-3	.	TRBJ2-1	TGCGCCAGCAGCCTTCTTCCCCCCGACGGGACAGTCTACAATGAGCAGTTCTTC	CASSLLPPDGTVYNEQFF
TRBD1	TRBV5-1	.	TRBJ2-7	TGCGCCAGCAGCGCTTCCGGGACAGGGGCCTACGAGCAGTACTTC	CASSASGTGAYEQYF
TRBD1	TRBV20-1	.	TRBJ1-1	TGCAGTGCCCAGACAGGGGACACTGAAGCTTTCTTT	CSAQTGDTEAFF
.	TRBV9	few	TRBJ2-5	TGTGCCAGCAGCTCCGGGACTGAGCGTGGGGCCCAGTACTTC	CASSSGTERGAQYF
.	TRBV29-1	.	TRBJ1-5	TGCAGCGCCACGGACAGCTCCAAAAATCAGCCCCAGCATTTT	CSATDSSKNQPQHF
.	TRBV20-1	.	TRBJ2-7	TGCAGTGCTAGTACAGACACCTACGAGCAGTACTTC	CSASTDTYEQYF
TRBD1	TRBV7-9	.	TRBJ1-2	TGTGCCAGCAGCTTAGTAGCTACAGGGGAGTCCTATGGCTACACCTTC	CASSLVATGESYGYTF
TRBD1	TRBV7-2	.	TRBJ1-5	TGTGCCAGCAGCTTCAACAGGGGGAAGGAGCCCCAGCATTTT	CASSFNRGKEPQHF
TRBD2	TRBV20-1	few	TRBJ2-1	TGCAGTGCTAGGCCCTCCGGGACTAGGTCCTACAATGAGCAGTTCTTC	CSARPSGTRSYNEQFF
.	TRBV12-3/TRBV12-4	.	TRBJ1-5	TGTGCCAGCAGTTCCTGGGAGGGGAGCAATCAGCCCCAGCATTTT	CASSSWEGSNQPQHF
TRBD2	TRBV20-1	few	TRBJ2-1	TGCAGTGCTGAGACTAGCGCCAATGAGCAGTTCTTC	CSAETSANEQFF
.	TRBV11-2	few	TRBJ2-2	TGTGCCAGCAGCTTAGTTCGCGACACCGGGGAGCTGTTTTTT	CASSLVRDTGELFF
TRBD1	TRBV7-9	few	TRBJ1-5	TGTGCCAGCAGCTTAGGAGGGGGCGGCAATCAGCCCCAGCATTTT	CASSLGGGGNQPQHF
TRBD2	TRBV6-1	few	TRBJ2-3	TGTGCTACCCGTTTAGCGGGAGCCAAGAATACGCAGTATTTT	CATRLAGAKNTQYF
.	TRBV5-4	.	TRBJ2-5	TGTGCCAGCAGCTCCCCGGGACCGAGACAAGAGACCCAGTACTTC	CASSSPGPRQETQYF
.	TRBV10-3	.	TRBJ2-1	TGTGCCATCAGTGAAGGGGGGCATGAGCAGTTCTTC	CAISEGGHEQFF
.	TRBV20-1	.	TRBJ2-2	TGCAGTGCCAACTACGGGGGAACCGGGGAGCTGTTTTTT	CSANYGGTGELFF
TRBD2	TRBV7-2	.	TRBJ2-7	TGTGCCAGCAGCTGGCGAGCGGGAGAAGGGGACGAGCAGTACTTC	CASSWRAGEGDEQYF
.	TRBV10-1	few	TRBJ2-3	TGCGCCAGCAGTGGGGGGACATCTAGCACAGATACGCAGTATTTT	CASSGGTSSTDTQYF
.	TRBV20-1	.	TRBJ2-1	TGCAGTGCTAGAGAGGTCGGGAGTCGGTACAATGAGCAGTTCTTC	CSAREVGSRYNEQFF
.	TRBV5-5	few	TRBJ2-7	TGTGCCAGCAGATACCAATTCCGGGACTTCCTCTACGAGCAGTACTTC	CASRYQFRDFLYEQYF
TRBD2	TRBV6-2/TRBV6-3	.	TRBJ2-2	TGTGCCAGCAGCCCTAGATCCCCGACTAGCGGGAGGGCCGGTGGCGGGGAGCTGTTTTTT	CASSPRSPTSGRAGGGELFF
.	TRBV7-2	few	TRBJ2-1	TGTGCCAGCAGCTTAATAGCTAGCCGATACAATGAGCAGTTCTTC	CASSLIASRYNEQFF
TRBD1	TRBV12-3/TRBV12-4	.	TRBJ2-3	TGTGCCAGCAGCAACAAGGGACAGTCCACAGATACGCAGTATTTT	CASSNKGQSTDTQYF